The rows below give T cell receptor beta chains drawn from one sample of a study of CD8+ T cells in alopecia areata. Sequencing used immunoSEQ multiplex PCR; TCRdb keeps in-frame clones, though not all of them. This sample has roughly 120,000 clones, with 55% to 60% found just once. Material: CD4+ T cells sorted from blood, obtained at week 24, from a patient treated with tofacitinib. The receptors originated from a human donor with alopecia areata. The conserved cysteine and the conserved F or W are not part of the CDR3 here. Clone size is shown for a subset of rows, as once, few, many or a class of expanded clone.

ASSPSGQGAYEQF | TRBV4-1 | - | TRBJ2-1
ASSSRDTGELF | TRBV5-1 | - | TRBJ2-2
ASSAGRLAGGDNEQF | TRBV5-4 | - | TRBJ2-1
ASSRTGGHPYEQY | TRBV23-1 | - | TRBJ2-7
SVDPGSGNTGELF | TRBV29-1 | - | TRBJ2-2
SVAGTGIETQY | TRBV29-1 | - | TRBJ2-5
ASSQYPYGYT | TRBV6-5 | - | TRBJ1-2
ASSEDTGALQPQH | TRBV2 | once | TRBJ1-5
ASSVPGQSANEQF | TRBV25-1 | - | TRBJ2-1
ASSGGGGYEQY | TRBV9 | - | TRBJ2-7
ASSPPMSQGRYEQY | TRBV18 | - | TRBJ2-7
ASSVDTGNYEQY | TRBV9 | once | TRBJ2-7
ASSSRTSGDTQY | TRBV5-4 | - | TRBJ2-3
ASSPNAGAQETQY | TRBV7-9 | - | TRBJ2-5
ASSLTGSDTEAF | TRBV27 | few | TRBJ1-1
SVAPPGAGGYEQY | TRBV29-1 | - | TRBJ2-7
ASSQDRAGRETQY | TRBV4-1 | - | TRBJ2-5
ASSLRRS | TRBV6-8 | few | TRBJ2-7
ASSPMGASTDTQY | TRBV18 | - | TRBJ2-3
SVDQGGYGYT | TRBV29-1 | - | TRBJ1-2
ASSVVPGTGRSEAF | TRBV19 | - | TRBJ1-1
ASSLQGTPSGNTIY | TRBV11-1 | - | TRBJ1-3
ASSAELYTNEKLF | TRBV7-2 | - | TRBJ1-4
ASSGQRGNYGYT | TRBV5-6 | - | TRBJ1-2
ASSSIYGTGSYEQY | TRBV13 | - | TRBJ2-7
AWTGLGGGEQY | TRBV30 | - | TRBJ2-7
ASSEFTEAF | TRBV25-1 | - | TRBJ1-1
ASSFSTGENSPLH | TRBV7-8 | - | TRBJ1-6
SVGGYNEQF | TRBV29-1 | - | TRBJ2-1
ASSFTLLRGGDTQY | TRBV7-9 | few | TRBJ2-3
ASSSPGGGGTDTQY | TRBV5-1 | - | TRBJ2-3